These 22 T cell receptor beta chains share one sample of origin, sequenced in a study of human T cells and chemical hapten exposure. TCRdb recomputed calls from the RACE reads with MiXCR, one row per CDR3 protein. The sample lists some 330,000 distinct CDR3 sequences, about 5% occurring once. The sample's time point: pre-sensitization, week 0. Indicated treatment: therapeutic diphenylcyclopropenone sensitization with weekly scalp DPC. The sample in question was whole blood, obtained in connection with sensitization to the hapten diphenylcyclopropenone (DPC). Source of these receptors: a young woman with alopecia areata. Some clones in this sample may be carry-over from other donors' samples.

The rearrangement links TRBV20-1 to TRBJ1-5, with a possible D match to TRBD1 (6 bases). The CDR3 runs to 14 residues. The germline CDR1 and CDR2 sequences are DFQATT and SNEGSKA (reference sequence). Trimming shortened V by 4 bases and J by 7 bases, and 17 bases separated the two germline ends. CDR3 in amino acids: CSAKPKTGAQPQHF. The CDR3 DNA follows: TGCAGTGCTAAACCCAAAACGGGGGCCCAGCCCCAGCATTTT.

Many counts were recorded for this clonotype. The chain carries TRBV28 and TRBJ2-7; D is uncertain. Per germline, CDR1 MDHEN and CDR2 SYDVKM. Trimming stripped 5 bases from V and 4 bases from J, with 6 bases between. CDR3 length: 11 residues. The CDR3 DNA follows: TGTGCCAGCAGTACGTGGTACGAGCAGTACTTC. This sequence encodes CASSTWYEQYF.

This clonotype showed up many times. This chain links TRBV6-6 with TRBJ2-7; TRBD2 might be the D (5 bases). Germline V gene data show CDR1 as MNHNY and CDR2 as SVGAGI (reference sequence). Trimming shortened V by 6 bases and J by 3 bases, and 18 bases separated the two germline ends. This CDR3 is 15 amino acids long. The chain's CDR3 is CASSLQGGGHYEQYF. For the CDR3, the DNA is TGTGCCAGCAGCCTCCAAGGTGGCGGGCACTACGAGCAGTACTTC.

In this sample, this clonotype turned up many times. The J gene is TRBJ2-5, the V gene TRBV28; D unclear. The length of the CDR3 is 16 residues. Germline V lookup: CDR1 MDHEN, CDR2 SYDVKM. V was clipped by 10 bases and J by 0 bases, with 21 bases between them. The CDR3 reads CATLPPSGRDQETQYF. CDR3 nucleotide sequence: TGTGCCACCCTCCCCCCGAGTGGCCGCGACCAAGAGACCCAGTACTTC.

The chain links TRBV6-5 to TRBJ1-1, with a weak D call TRBD1 (5 bases). Germline lookup yields CDR1 MNHEY and CDR2 SVGAGI. The CDR3 length is 14 residues. V was clipped by 8 bases and J by 4 bases, with 17 bases between them. The CDR3 sequence: CASGADIGGTEAFF. Written as DNA, the CDR3 is TGTGCCAGCGGAGCAGACATCGGGGGCACTGAAGCTTTCTTT.

This clonotype was observed at least ten times. This rearrangement joins TRBV6-1 to TRBJ1-1; no clear D. The CDR3 runs to 16 residues. CDR1 and CDR2 from the germline V gene are MNHNS and SASEGT. Trimming took 7 bases from V and 7 from J, leaving 25 bases between them. The CDR3 loop is CASTENRRVRTVEAFF. CDR3 bases: TGTGCCAGCACCGAAAATCGAAGGGTTAGGACTGTTGAAGCTTTCTTT.

This clonotype came up many times. The J gene is TRBJ2-5, the V gene TRBV5-1; D unresolved. V lost 0 bases to trimming and J lost 4 bases, with 13 bases between them. This CDR3 has 15 residues. Germline values: CDR1 SGHRS, CDR2 YFSETQ. The DNA of the CDR3 is TGCGCCAGCAGCTTGGCGGGCCTCGTTCCAGAGACCCAGTACTTC. Protein sequence: CASSLAGLVPETQYF.

This clonotype was detected ten times or more. The DNA for the CDR3 is TGCAGCGGCGGTCACACTGAAGCTTTCTTT. Protein product: CSGGHTEAFF. The chain uses TRBV29-1 and TRBJ1-1; D remains unclear. V was pared by 7 bases and J by 3 bases, with 6 bases between. The CDR3 covers 10 residues. Germline values: CDR1 SQVTM, CDR2 ANQGSEA.

The V call is TRBV5-1, the J call TRBJ1-1, with TRBD1 as a possible D gene (6 bases). Germline assignment: CDR1 SGHRS and CDR2 YFSETQ. The CDR3 extends over 15 amino acids. V gave up 2 bases and J gave up 5 bases, with 16 bases separating them. The CDR3 is CASSFLGGRLTEAFF. In DNA, the CDR3 is TGCGCCAGCAGCTTCTTAGGGGGGAGATTGACTGAAGCTTTCTTT. Based on the CDR3 plus reference TRBV5-1 and TRBJ1-1, the full variable domain is KAGVTQTPRYLIKTRGQQVTLSCSPISGHRSVSWYQQTPGQGLQFLFEYFSETQRNKGNFPGRFSGRQFSNSRSEMNVSTLELGDSALYLCASSFLGGRLTEAFFGQGTRLTVV.

The rearrangement links TRBV9 to TRBJ1-1, with D maybe TRBD1 (6 bases). Looked up from germline, CDR1 is SGDLS and CDR2 is YYNGEE. CDR3 length: 15 residues. V dropped 4 bases and J dropped 2 bases, with 15 bases sitting between them. CDR3 sequence: CASSIRQDPNTEAFF. The CDR3 bases are TGTGCCAGCAGCATCCGACAGGACCCCAACACTGAAGCTTTCTTT.

The chain recombines TRBV12-3 or TRBV12-4 with TRBJ2-7; TRBD2 might be the D (5 bases). The V gene lost 5 bases and the J gene lost 4 bases, with 15 bases spanning the gap. The CDR3 extends over 14 amino acids. For the CDR3, the DNA is TGTGCCAGCAGTGCGTCCTCATCGGGGTACGAGCAGTACTTC. Translated, it gives CASSASSSGYEQYF.

This clonotype has just a few counts. The chain carries TRBV20-1 and TRBJ1-5; 8 nucleotides line up with TRBD1. CDR1 and CDR2 from the germline V gene are DFQATT and SNEGSKA (reference sequence). This CDR3 has 13 amino acids. V shed 7 bases and J 5 bases; nucleotides not matched to a gene: 7. CDR3 residues: CSGTGGFDQPQHF. As DNA, the CDR3 is TGCAGTGGAACAGGGGGATTTGATCAGCCCCAGCATTTT.

The chain couples TRBV28 to TRBJ1-3; no firm D call. The CDR3 consists of 14 residues. Germline CDR1 and CDR2: MDHEN and SYDVKM. V was pared by 8 bases and J by 8 bases, with 19 bases between. CDR3 region: CASGYTGPQDTIYF. In DNA form, the CDR3 reads TGTGCCAGCGGCTATACCGGGCCTCAGGACACCATATATTTT.

The rearrangement joins TRBV7-2 to TRBJ2-4; tentatively, D is TRBD1 (6 bases). Trimming shortened V by 7 bases and J by 1 base, and 8 bases separated the two germline ends. Germline lookup yields CDR1 SGHTA and CDR2 FQGNSA. This CDR3 comprises 13 residues. The CDR3 region is CASNQGAKNIQYF. Here the CDR3 DNA reads TGTGCCAGCAATCAGGGGGCCAAAAACATTCAGTACTTC.

This clonotype appeared a few times. The chain carries TRBV3-1 and TRBJ1-2; D is ambiguous. CDR1 is LGHDT and CDR2 is YNNKEL in the germline V gene (reference sequence). Between the trimmed V and J ends, which lost 6 bases and 8 bases, there was a span of 16 bases. The CDR3 is 13 residues long. The CDR3 sequence is CASSGVAGKGYTF. The CDR3 coding sequence is TGTGCCAGCAGTGGGGTGGCTGGGAAAGGCTACACCTTC. The whole variable domain, remainder taken from reference TRBV3-1 and TRBJ1-2, is DTAVSQTPKYLVTQMGNDKSIKCEQNLGHDTMYWYKQDSKKFLKIMFSYNNKELIINETVPNRFSPKSPDKAHLNLHINSLELGDSAVYFCASSGVAGKGYTFGSGTRLTVV.

This clonotype was seen many times. This chain links TRBV5-1 with TRBJ1-1; the match to TRBD1 covers 10 bases. The CDR3 spans 15 residues. Losses at the gene ends were 7 bases for V and 5 bases for J; bases not matched to a gene: 11. Germline values: CDR1 SGHRS, CDR2 YFSETQ. CDR3 sequence (DNA): TGCGCCAGCTCGCTGACTGACAGGGGGCAAACTGAAGCTTTCTTT. This encodes CASSLTDRGQTEAFF.

This clonotype turned up a few times. This chain connects TRBV29-1 to TRBJ2-3; D is possibly TRBD1 or TRBD2 (5 bases each). Germline assignment: CDR1 SQVTM and CDR2 ANQGSEA. V shed 7 bases and J shed 0 bases, with 14 bases lying between them. The CDR3 has 14 residues. The CDR3 DNA sequence: TGCAGCGCCCTAACGGGGCCCAGCACAGATACGCAGTATTTT. Its protein product is CSALTGPSTDTQYF.

There are a few counts of this clonotype. V and J are TRBV12-3 or TRBV12-4 and TRBJ2-2; possible D gene TRBD1, 5 bases. The CDR3 sequence is 14 residues long. Trimming removed 6 bases from V and 1 base from J, with 9 bases in between. The CDR3 region has the DNA TGTGCCAGCAGAGTAACAGGGAACACCGGGGAGCTGTTTTTT. Translation: CASRVTGNTGELFF.

V usage is TRBV6-2 or TRBV6-3 and J usage is TRBJ1-6; possibly TRBD1 for D (5 bases). Trimming left V 5 bases short and J 7 bases short, with 15 bases between. Germline assignment: CDR1 MNHEY and CDR2 SVGEGT. This CDR3 is 15 amino acids long. The CDR3 spells CASSIAGTVNSPLHF. In DNA, the CDR3 is TGTGCCAGCAGTATTGCCGGGACGGTGAATTCACCCCTCCACTTT.

In nucleotides, the CDR3 is TGCAGTGCTAGTAATTTGCGGGACTACAATGAGCAGTTCTTC. Its protein product is CSASNLRDYNEQFF. The V and J genes are TRBV20-1 and TRBJ2-1, with D possibly being TRBD2 (6 bases). From germline, CDR1 is DFQATT and CDR2 SNEGSKA (reference sequence). The germline V and J ends were trimmed by 3 bases and 3 bases, with 12 bases remaining between them. CDR3 size: 14 residues.

The rearrangement uses TRBV7-2 and TRBJ2-3; D ambiguous. Per germline, CDR1 SGHTA and CDR2 FQGNSA. The CDR3 has 14 residues. V shed 1 base and J shed 1 base, with 6 bases lying between them. The DNA for the CDR3 is TGTGCCAGCAGCTTAGACAGCGGCACAGATACGCAGTATTTT. This encodes CASSLDSGTDTQYF.

This clonotype was seen repeatedly, ten times or more. The CDR3 reads CASSRDNFYGYTF. CDR3 DNA: TGTGCCAGCAGCCGGGACAATTTCTATGGCTACACCTTC. This chain joins TRBV7-9 and TRBJ1-2, with D possibly being TRBD1 (6 bases). This CDR3 contains 13 residues. The germline V gene encodes CDR1 SEHNR and CDR2 FQNEAQ (reference sequence). V was clipped by 5 bases and J by 4 bases, with 11 bases between them.